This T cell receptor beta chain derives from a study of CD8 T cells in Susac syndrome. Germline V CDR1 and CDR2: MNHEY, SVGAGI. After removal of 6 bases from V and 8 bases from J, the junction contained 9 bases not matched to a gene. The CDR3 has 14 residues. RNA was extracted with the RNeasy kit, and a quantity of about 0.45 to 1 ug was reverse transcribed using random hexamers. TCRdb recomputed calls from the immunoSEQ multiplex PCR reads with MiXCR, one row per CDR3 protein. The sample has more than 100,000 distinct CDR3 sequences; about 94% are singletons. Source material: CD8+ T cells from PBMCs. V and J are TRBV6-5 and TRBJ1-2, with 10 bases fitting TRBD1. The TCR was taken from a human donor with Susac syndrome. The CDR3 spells CASSIRQGAVGYTF. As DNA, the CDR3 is TGTGCCAGCAGCATTAGACAGGGGGCAGTCGGCTACACCTTC.